Listed below are T cell receptor beta chains from one sample, sequenced in a study of blood T cell repertoires in COVID-19. Clones were read by immunoSEQ multiplex PCR, and TCRdb kept only the in-frame ones, dropping some. The table includes about 83,000 clones, about 88% detected once. The sample taken for sequencing was peripheral blood. The receptors come from a woman older than 75 with active or convalescent COVID-19. CDR3s include the opening cysteine and the closing phenylalanine or tryptophan.

CDR3aa,v_gene,len,j_gene
CASSVGPGSYGYTF,TRBV9,14,TRBJ1-2
CASSLFRTVNTEAFF,TRBV28,15,TRBJ1-1
CASSFSRGQGGSPLHF,TRBV5-5,16,TRBJ1-6
CASTGQGQGQPQHF,TRBV18,14,TRBJ1-5
CASSLLRVKAKNIQYF,TRBV7-3,16,TRBJ2-4
CASSLYVQTLNTEAFF,TRBV5-6,16,TRBJ1-1
CASSYTWTGETGELFF,TRBV6-2/TRBV6-3,16,TRBJ2-2
CATSFQGPFDSGGTSTDTQYF,TRBV27,21,TRBJ2-3
CASSLQGLSTDTQYF,TRBV19,15,TRBJ2-3
CASSQLVEADEQYF,TRBV4-3,14,TRBJ2-7
CASTSDRGRSYGYTF,TRBV6-5,15,TRBJ1-2
CASSPLAGVGAAQFF,TRBV4-1,15,TRBJ2-1
CAARSAGGYTF,TRBV28,11,TRBJ1-2
CASSQEGPQARNTEAFF,TRBV3-1/TRBV3-2,17,TRBJ1-1
CASSLVAGNNEQFF,TRBV5-1,14,TRBJ2-1
CASSSIDSQGGKYF,TRBV7-2,14,TRBJ2-7
CASRSAGGPDTQYF,TRBV27,14,TRBJ2-3
CATSGTGGAYGYTF,TRBV2,14,TRBJ1-2
CASSPRTGRSPGSGNTIYF,TRBV4-1,19,TRBJ1-3
CASSLSDRRAAEAFF,TRBV5-1,15,TRBJ1-1
CASSTPLGQNEQFF,TRBV28,14,TRBJ2-1
CASIPPSRTPSIVDTEAFF,TRBV5-4,19,TRBJ1-1
CASSSLGQGENQPQHF,TRBV6-5,16,TRBJ1-5
CASSPGRGPGQPQHF,TRBV5-1,15,TRBJ1-5
CASSRRRGGEETQYF,TRBV18,15,TRBJ2-5
CASSLTGFGTDTQYF,TRBV11-2,15,TRBJ2-3
CASSQEGVPPGGKSSYEQYF,TRBV4-1,20,TRBJ2-7
CASSFNQVPNSPLHF,TRBV5-1,15,TRBJ1-6
CASSTGGNSPLHF,TRBV5-1,13,TRBJ1-6
CASSPGRNNYGYTF,TRBV11-2,14,TRBJ1-2
CASSLERTGANYGYTF,TRBV5-4,16,TRBJ1-2
CATSRDRGYSNQPQHF,TRBV15,16,TRBJ1-5
CASSQGGGEAFF,TRBV4-2,12,TRBJ1-1
CSAISYEQYF,TRBV20-1,10,TRBJ2-7
CASSVASGDQPQHF,TRBV9,14,TRBJ1-5
CASRGQGANRRNEQFF,TRBV2,16,TRBJ2-1
CASSYSGAEEETQYF,TRBV6-5,15,TRBJ2-5
CASSEGTGSSYNSPLHF,TRBV2,17,TRBJ1-6
CAWSSSTTTGYTF,TRBV30,13,TRBJ1-2
CASSYSTETEAFF,TRBV6-6,13,TRBJ1-1
CASSSSGGAREQYF,TRBV27,14,TRBJ2-7
CASSLPQQRSTDTQYF,TRBV5-1,16,TRBJ2-3
CASREDTTSYNEQFF,TRBV2,15,TRBJ2-1
CASSIGSTPPKNYGYTF,TRBV21-1,17,TRBJ1-2
CASSVGVAGAPGETQYF,TRBV9,17,TRBJ2-5
CASSVGSGGDQPQHF,TRBV7-8,15,TRBJ1-5
CASSQVGERVTDTQYF,TRBV3-1/TRBV3-2,16,TRBJ2-3
CASSPDSVGAGDTQYF,TRBV7-2,16,TRBJ2-3
CASSPGGLLGNTIYF,TRBV28,15,TRBJ1-3
CASSYGVAGGQETQYF,TRBV6-2/TRBV6-3,16,TRBJ2-5
CASRPGHYNQPQHF,TRBV28,14,TRBJ1-5
CASSLTGDDSPLHF,TRBV3-1/TRBV3-2,14,TRBJ1-6
CASSLYRGSYNSPLHF,TRBV7-8,16,TRBJ1-6